This T cell receptor (beta chain) derives from a study of beta chain features in type 1 diabetes. Concerning this clone: Its specificity is not known.

Study results and limitations: Insertions were fewer and deletions more numerous at VDJ junctions in type 1 diabetes patients. Researchers report that Type 1 diabetes patients had moderately but significantly shorter TCRB CDR3s across all four CD4+ subsets. Whether HLA type affects TCRB rearrangement stayed undetermined in the present work.

Every bit of the isolated RNA underwent reverse transcription, so sequencing read expressed TCRB transcripts. The data were produced by immunoSEQ multiplex PCR, yet TCRdb's version contains in-frame clones alone and is incomplete. The sample has around 160,000 clones, about 8.1% seen once. Trimming at V came to 2 bases and at J to 5 bases, leaving 7 bases not matched to a gene. The V gene's germline CDR1 is MNHNY and CDR2 SVGAGI (reference sequence). The CDR3 totals 15 residues. Sample: central memory CD4+ T cells from blood. V gene TRBV6-6 combines with J gene TRBJ2-5; 8 bases map to TRBD1. The receptor was isolated from a young woman with type 1 diabetes. The DNA for the CDR3 is TGTGCCAGCAGTTACAAGCAGGGGGCGGTGGAGACCCAGTACTTC. Its translation is CASSYKQGAVETQYF.